This entry lists 15 T cell receptor beta chains sequenced from one sample in a study of blood T cell repertoires in COVID-19. The method was immunoSEQ multiplex PCR; TCRdb's version includes in-frame clones alone and lacks a portion of them. The sample includes about 350,000 clones, roughly 90% of them seen just once. Sequenced material: peripheral blood. The receptor set was obtained from a woman aged 60-75 years with COVID-19, enrolled during active disease.

This sequence joins TRBV18 and TRBJ1-4; D is unclear. CDR1 and CDR2 from the germline V gene are KGHSH and LQKENI. The V end lost 3 bases, the J end lost 8 bases, and 10 bases lay between the germline ends. The CDR3 spans 13 residues. The DNA of the CDR3 is TGTGCCAGCTCACCCGACGCGGGAGAAAAACTGTTTTTT. As protein: CASSPDAGEKLFF.

The chain carries TRBV30 and TRBJ1-3, with D possibly matching TRBD1 (6 bases). V was pared by 2 bases and J by 4 bases, with 12 bases between. Germline V gives CDR1 GTSNPN, CDR2 SVGIG (reference sequence). The CDR3 has 14 residues. The CDR3 loop is CAWSRAGVGNTIYF. In nucleotides, the CDR3 is TGTGCCTGGAGTAGAGCAGGGGTGGGAAACACCATATATTTT.

The genes are TRBV5-4 and TRBJ1-1; TRBD1 aligns across 7 bases. The CDR3 spans 14 residues. V dropped 3 bases and J dropped 6; count of bases not matched to a gene: 8. Germline CDR1 SGHNT, CDR2 YYREEE (reference sequence). The CDR3 coding sequence is TGTGCCAGCAGCTCCTTGACAGGGAGCGCTGAAGCTTTCTTT. It encodes CASSSLTGSAEAFF.

The CDR3 spells CASSLEGTGDNQPQHF. Written as DNA, the CDR3 is TGTGCCAGCAGTTTAGAGGGGACAGGGGACAATCAGCCCCAGCATTTT. This sequence joins TRBV28 and TRBJ1-5; 10 bases are shared with TRBD1. J gave up 3 bases and V 2 bases, and 4 bases lay outside the gene matches. The CDR3 consists of 16 residues. Per the germline V gene, CDR1 is MDHEN and CDR2 is SYDVKM.

This clone was observed once. V usage is TRBV7-9 and J usage is TRBJ1-2; weak D call: TRBD1 (5 bases). The CDR3 has 14 amino acids. The V end lost 4 bases, the J end lost 8 bases, and 17 bases lay between the germline ends. CDR1 SEHNR and CDR2 FQNEAQ come from the germline V gene (reference sequence). The CDR3 is CASSYLGGEDGYTF. The DNA of the CDR3 is TGTGCCAGCAGCTACCTCGGGGGGGAAGACGGCTACACCTTC.

CDR3 amino acids: CASSLGGTGGLYEQYF. DNA of the CDR3: TGCGCCAGCAGCTTGGGTGGGACAGGGGGTCTCTACGAGCAGTACTTC. V is TRBV5-1 and J is TRBJ2-7; TRBD1 aligns across 11 bases. V was clipped by 0 bases and J by 3 bases; unmatched bases: 5. The germline V gene has CDR1 SGHRS and CDR2 YFSETQ. CDR3 length equals 16 residues. Drawing the rest from reference TRBV5-1 and TRBJ2-7, the complete variable domain is KAGVTQTPRYLIKTRGQQVTLSCSPISGHRSVSWYQQTPGQGLQFLFEYFSETQRNKGNFPGRFSGRQFSNSRSEMNVSTLELGDSALYLCASSLGGTGGLYEQYFGPGTRLTVT.

Here the CDR3 reads CASSLAITSADEQFF. The CDR3 DNA follows: TGTGCCAGCAGCTTAGCGATTACTAGCGCGGATGAGCAGTTCTTC. The genes are TRBV7-9 and TRBJ2-1; 7 bases match TRBD2. J lost 8 bases, V lost 0 bases, and 7 bases had no gene match. This CDR3 is 15 amino acids long. Germline CDR1 and CDR2: SEHNR and FQNEAQ (reference sequence).

The rearrangement uses TRBV19 and TRBJ1-5; 8 nucleotides line up with TRBD1. In germline, CDR1 is LNHDA, CDR2 SQIVND (reference sequence). The junction had 4 bases not matched to a gene; V was cut back by 0 bases and J by 0 bases. The CDR3 loop spans 17 amino acids. CDR3 in amino acids: CASSIEAGGYSNQPQHF. The CDR3 nucleotides read TGTGCCAGTAGTATAGAGGCAGGGGGCTATAGCAATCAGCCCCAGCATTTT.

The CDR3 here is CASSRRHRQGYTF. The CDR3 bases are TGTGCCAGCAGTCGACGACACCGCCAAGGCTACACCTTC. V and J are TRBV12-3 or TRBV12-4 and TRBJ1-2; no clear D. The CDR3 totals 13 residues. Trimming took 5 bases from V and 8 from J, leaving 15 bases between them.

V usage is TRBV5-1 and J usage is TRBJ2-1, with D perhaps TRBD2 (5 bases). CDR3 size: 12 residues. V was cut by 3 bases and J by 7 bases, with 8 bases left in between. Germline CDR1 is SGHRS and CDR2 is YFSETQ. This CDR3 reads CASSSTGNEQFF. Written as DNA, the CDR3 is TGCGCCAGCAGCTCAACGGGAAATGAGCAGTTCTTC.

The V and J genes are TRBV6-5 and TRBJ1-1; no clear D. The germline V gene has CDR1 MNHEY and CDR2 SVGAGI. Deletions cut 5 bases from V and 4 bases from J, with 17 bases between. The CDR3 totals 15 residues. The CDR3 DNA reads as TGTGCCAGCAGTCCTCAAATGCGGGCTGCCACTGAAGCTTTCTTT. This gives the protein CASSPQMRAATEAFF.

The gene calls are TRBV10-3 and TRBJ1-2, with 9 nucleotides matching TRBD1. Germline V gene sequence: CDR1 ENHRY, CDR2 SYGVKD. The V gene end was trimmed by 6 bases and the J gene end by 4 bases; junction bases not matched to a gene: 15. The CDR3 totals 17 residues. CDR3 sequence reads: CAIRDPRDRVLGYGYTF. Written as DNA, the CDR3 is TGTGCCATCAGAGACCCCCGGGACAGGGTTCTGGGCTATGGCTACACCTTC.

The V call is TRBV4-1, the J call TRBJ2-1; D is possibly TRBD1 (6 bases). This CDR3 is built from 17 residues. Germline CDR1 MGHRA, CDR2 YSYEKL. With 0 bases removed from V and 7 bases from J, the gap between germline ends came to 19 bases. Here the CDR3 reads CASSQDLTGRVGNEQFF. CDR3 nucleotides: TGCGCCAGCAGCCAAGACCTTACAGGGCGGGTCGGGAATGAGCAGTTCTTC.

This chain joins TRBV9 and TRBJ2-3; D is undetermined. This CDR3 region has 12 residues. Trimming took 3 bases from V and 4 from J, leaving 6 bases between them. Per the germline V gene, CDR1 is SGDLS and CDR2 is YYNGEE. The CDR3 spells CASSASSDTQYF. CDR3 bases: TGTGCCAGCAGCGCAAGCTCAGATACGCAGTATTTT.

The genes are TRBV7-8 and TRBJ1-2; D ambiguous. From germline, CDR1 is SGHVS and CDR2 FQNEAQ. The CDR3 totals 15 residues. The ends were cut back, 1 base at V and 0 bases at J, with 9 bases in the middle. The chain's CDR3 is CASSLGWSPNYGYTF. The CDR3 nucleotides are TGTGCCAGCAGCTTAGGCTGGAGTCCTAACTATGGCTACACCTTC.